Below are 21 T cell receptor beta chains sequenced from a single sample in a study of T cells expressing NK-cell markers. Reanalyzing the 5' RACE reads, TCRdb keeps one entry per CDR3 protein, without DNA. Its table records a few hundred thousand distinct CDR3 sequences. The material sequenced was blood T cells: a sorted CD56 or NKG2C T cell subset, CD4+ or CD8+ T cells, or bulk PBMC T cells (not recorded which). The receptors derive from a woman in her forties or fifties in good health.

CDR3 loop: CSARDRGLAGGQVDNEQFF. The gene calls are TRBV20-1 and TRBJ2-1; TCRdb reports TRBD2, a call that lacks DNA to check it against. This CDR3 is 19 amino acids long. CDR1 is DFQATT, CDR2 SNEGSKA, per germline (reference sequence).

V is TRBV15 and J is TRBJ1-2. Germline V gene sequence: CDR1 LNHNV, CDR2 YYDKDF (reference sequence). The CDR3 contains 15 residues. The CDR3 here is CATSRDRLANYGYTF.

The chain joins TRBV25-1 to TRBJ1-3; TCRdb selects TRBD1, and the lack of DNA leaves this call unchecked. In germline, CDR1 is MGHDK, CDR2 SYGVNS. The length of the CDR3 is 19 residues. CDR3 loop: CASSGYRGPTSPPGNTIYF.

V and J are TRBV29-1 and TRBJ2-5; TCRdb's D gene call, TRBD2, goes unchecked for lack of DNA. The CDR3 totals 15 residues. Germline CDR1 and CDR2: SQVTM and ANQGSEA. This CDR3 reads CSVGVAGGYQETQYF.

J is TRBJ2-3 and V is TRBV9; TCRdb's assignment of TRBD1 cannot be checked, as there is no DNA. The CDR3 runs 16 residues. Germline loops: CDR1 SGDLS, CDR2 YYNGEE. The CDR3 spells CASSVGGTGPSDTQYF.

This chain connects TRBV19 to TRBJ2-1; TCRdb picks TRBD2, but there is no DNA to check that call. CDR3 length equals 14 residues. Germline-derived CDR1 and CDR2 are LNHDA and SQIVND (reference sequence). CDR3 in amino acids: CASTPGTSSNEQFF.

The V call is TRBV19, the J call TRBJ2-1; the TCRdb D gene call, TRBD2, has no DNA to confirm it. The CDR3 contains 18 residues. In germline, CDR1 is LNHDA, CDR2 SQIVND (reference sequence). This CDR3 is CASSTVAIAGGEYNEQFF. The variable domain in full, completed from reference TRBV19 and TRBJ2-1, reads DGGITQSPKYLFRKEGQNVTLSCEQNLNHDAMYWYRQDPGQGLRLIYYSQIVNDFQKGDIAEGYSVSREKKESFPLTVTSAQKNPTAFYLCASSTVAIAGGEYNEQFFGPGTRLTVL.

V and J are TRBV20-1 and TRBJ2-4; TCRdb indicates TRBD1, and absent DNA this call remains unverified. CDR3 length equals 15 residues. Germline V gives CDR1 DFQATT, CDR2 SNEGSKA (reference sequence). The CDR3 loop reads CSARTPREAKNIQYF.

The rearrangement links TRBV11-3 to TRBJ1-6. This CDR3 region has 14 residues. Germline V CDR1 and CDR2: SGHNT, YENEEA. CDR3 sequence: CASSRNTFNSPLHF.

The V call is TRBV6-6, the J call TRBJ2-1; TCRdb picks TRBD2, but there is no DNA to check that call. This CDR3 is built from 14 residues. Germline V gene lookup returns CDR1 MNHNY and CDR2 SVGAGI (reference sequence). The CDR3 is CASILAGGSNEQFF.

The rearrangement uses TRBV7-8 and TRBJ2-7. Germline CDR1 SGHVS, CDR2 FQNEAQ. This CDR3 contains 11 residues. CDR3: CASSLWDEQYF.

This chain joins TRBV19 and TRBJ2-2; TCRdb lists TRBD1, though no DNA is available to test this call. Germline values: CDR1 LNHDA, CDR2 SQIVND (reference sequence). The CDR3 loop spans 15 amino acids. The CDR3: CASSRQGGNTGELFF. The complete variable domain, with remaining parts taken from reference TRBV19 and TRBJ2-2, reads DGGITQSPKYLFRKEGQNVTLSCEQNLNHDAMYWYRQDPGQGLRLIYYSQIVNDFQKGDIAEGYSVSREKKESFPLTVTSAQKNPTAFYLCASSRQGGNTGELFFGEGSRLTVL.

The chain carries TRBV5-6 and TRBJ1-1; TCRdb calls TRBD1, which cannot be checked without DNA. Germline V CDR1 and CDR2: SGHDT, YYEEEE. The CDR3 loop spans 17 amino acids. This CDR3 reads CASGVFGGTGERTEAFF.

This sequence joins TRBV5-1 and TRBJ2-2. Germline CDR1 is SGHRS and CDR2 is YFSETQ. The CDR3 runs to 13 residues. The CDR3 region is CASSLGNTGELFF.

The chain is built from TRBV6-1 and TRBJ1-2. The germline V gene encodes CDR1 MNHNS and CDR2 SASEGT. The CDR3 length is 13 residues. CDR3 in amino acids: CASNEVRNYGYTF.

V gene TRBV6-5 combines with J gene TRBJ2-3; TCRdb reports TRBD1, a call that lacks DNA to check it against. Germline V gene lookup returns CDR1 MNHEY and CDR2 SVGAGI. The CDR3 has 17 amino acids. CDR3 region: CASSYSSKPGRRDTQYF.

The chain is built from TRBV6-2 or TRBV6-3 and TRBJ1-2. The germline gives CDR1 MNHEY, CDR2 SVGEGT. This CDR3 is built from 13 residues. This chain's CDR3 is CASSYEWDYGYTF.

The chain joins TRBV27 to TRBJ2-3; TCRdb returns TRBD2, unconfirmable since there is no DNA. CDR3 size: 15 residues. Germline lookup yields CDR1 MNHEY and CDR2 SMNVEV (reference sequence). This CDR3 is CASSRIAGSTDTQYF.

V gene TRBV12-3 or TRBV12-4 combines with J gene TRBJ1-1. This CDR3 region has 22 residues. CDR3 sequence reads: CASSLRALSVRSGKIDGTEAFF.

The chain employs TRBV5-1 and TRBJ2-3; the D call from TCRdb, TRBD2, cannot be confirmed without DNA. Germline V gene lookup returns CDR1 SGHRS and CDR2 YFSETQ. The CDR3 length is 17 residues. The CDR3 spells CASSPRGTLTSTDTQYF. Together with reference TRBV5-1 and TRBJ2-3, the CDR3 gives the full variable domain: KAGVTQTPRYLIKTRGQQVTLSCSPISGHRSVSWYQQTPGQGLQFLFEYFSETQRNKGNFPGRFSGRQFSNSRSEMNVSTLELGDSALYLCASSPRGTLTSTDTQYFGPGTRLTVL.

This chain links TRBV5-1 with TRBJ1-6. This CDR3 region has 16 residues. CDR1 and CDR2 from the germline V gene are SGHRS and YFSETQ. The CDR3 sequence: CASSSSDSSIHSPLHF.